This TCR beta chain was recovered during a study of post-analysis software for immune sequencing data. V dropped 5 bases and J dropped 1 base, with 15 bases sitting between them. CDR1 is SGHTA, CDR2 FQGNSA, per germline. The CDR3 has 16 residues. Study-level findings and limits: In patients, TRBV5-6, TRBV5-1 and TRBV20-1 belonged to four or five TRBV segments found more frequently than in controls. Controls significantly exceeded multiple sclerosis patients in normalized Chao1 diversity.

This clonotype was observed at least ten times. Its matching antigen is unknown. Tagging with unique molecular identifiers was a feature of the TCR beta cDNA libraries. MiXCR, run by TCRdb on the PCR reads, gives a single entry per CDR3 protein. In the table there are over 150,000 distinct CDR3 sequences, 25% to 35% of which are singletons. Sequencing was carried out using blood. This sequence originates from a girl between 5 and 17 years old with multiple sclerosis. This chain uses TRBV7-2 with TRBJ2-1; TRBD2 is a possible D gene (6 bases). CDR3 loop: CASSPLISGSYNEQFF. The CDR3 DNA sequence: TGTGCCAGCAGCCCCTTGATTAGCGGTTCCTACAATGAGCAGTTCTTC.